A selection of T cell receptor beta chains follows, all from one sample in a study of OX40 agonist ivuxolimab in advanced cancers. Clones were sequenced by immunoSEQ multiplex PCR, and TCRdb holds only the in-frame ones, with some missing. This table has some 75,000 clones, roughly 84% appearing once. This material consisted of CD4+ or CD8+ T cells sorted from blood, taken in a trial of the OX40 agonist ivuxolimab. All receptors derive from an adult with an advanced solid tumor such as melanoma, head and neck, liver or kidney cancer. Each CDR3 is given with its conserved first and last residue. The D gene is left open where the match is weak. Expanded clones are given a class, and other clones once, few, many or no size at all.

abundance,v_gene,j_gene,d_gene,CDR3nt,CDR3aa
NA,TRBV28,TRBJ1-4,NA,TGTGCCGTCCCCGAGGCGGGCGCAGGGGAAAAACTGTTTTTT,CAVPEAGAGEKLFF
NA,TRBV19,TRBJ2-3,TRBD2,TGTGCCAGTAGTATTTTCCTCACTAGCGGGACTACAGATACGCAGTATTTT,CASSIFLTSGTTDTQYF
NA,TRBV29-1,TRBJ2-7,TRBD2,TGCAGCGCCCGTCCTAGCGGGAGAGGCTCCTACGAGCAGTACTTC,CSARPSGRGSYEQYF
NA,TRBV28,TRBJ2-7,TRBD2,TGTGCCACCCTAGCGGGACCTGTGAACGAGCAGTACTTC,CATLAGPVNEQYF
once,TRBV7-9,TRBJ2-1,NA,TGTGCCAGCAGCTTCGGGGGTAATCGCATTGAGCAGTTCTTC,CASSFGGNRIEQFF
NA,TRBV5-4,TRBJ1-2,TRBD1,TGTGCCAGCAGGAAGACAGGGGGCGCCGATACCTATGGCTACACCTTC,CASRKTGGADTYGYTF
NA,TRBV7-6,TRBJ1-5,NA,TGTGCCAGCAGCGTAGGGACGGGGAGCAATCAGCCCCAGCATTTT,CASSVGTGSNQPQHF
NA,TRBV4-2,TRBJ2-2,NA,TGTGCCAGCAGCCAACCCCCGACAGGACCGAACACCGGGGAGCTGTTTTTT,CASSQPPTGPNTGELFF
once,TRBV6-6,TRBJ2-7,NA,TGTGCCAGCAGTCGTACTAGTATCGAGCAGTACTTC,CASSRTSIEQYF
NA,TRBV4-3,TRBJ1-6,TRBD1,TGCGCCAGCAGCCGGGACAGGAGAACCCTTCCACCCCTCCACTTT,CASSRDRRTLPPLHF
NA,TRBV7-2,TRBJ1-4,TRBD1,TGTGCCAGCAGCCAGGGACAGGGAGAGAAACTGTTTTTT,CASSQGQGEKLFF
NA,TRBV7-2,TRBJ2-2,NA,TGTGCCAGCAGCCACAGGGTTACCACCGGGGAGCTGTTTTTT,CASSHRVTTGELFF
NA,TRBV27,TRBJ2-1,NA,TGTGCCAGCACCGGCCCGCTTCGGAATGAGCAGTTCTTC,CASTGPLRNEQFF
once,TRBV5-1,TRBJ2-7,NA,TGCGCCAGCAGCCCAGCCGGGGGCTACGAGCAGTACTTC,CASSPAGGYEQYF
NA,TRBV30,TRBJ1-1,NA,TGTGCCTGGCGCCAGGGATTTCCAGCTTTCTTT,CAWRQGFPAFF